These 21 T cell receptor beta chains were all obtained from the same sample, sequenced in a study of cytomegalovirus exposure and HLA in healthy donors. The primer mix had 60 Vbeta and 13 Jbeta primers. Profiled with immunoSEQ multiplex PCR; TCRdb holds only in-frame clones, not every one. Of about 150,000 clones in the sample, around 78% were seen once. Sequencing was performed on PBMCs. The receptors come from a woman aged 50 to 60 in good health and CMV-seropositive.

The chain has TRBV7-3 and TRBJ2-1; TRBD1 is a possible D gene (6 bases). Germline CDR1 is SGHTA and CDR2 is FQGTGA. V was clipped by 5 bases and J by 5 bases, with 19 bases between them. This CDR3 has 16 residues. As DNA, the CDR3 is TGTGCCAGCAGCCCTACAACCCGGGACATAAACAATGAGCAGTTCTTC. Protein product: CASSPTTRDINNEQFF. The full variable domain, rest sourced from reference TRBV7-3 and TRBJ2-1, is GAGVSQTPSNKVTEKGKYVELRCDPISGHTALYWYRQSLGQGPEFLIYFQGTGAADDSGLPNDRFFAVRPEGSVSTLKIQRTERGDSAVYLCASSPTTRDINNEQFFGPGTRLTVL.

In this sample, this clone turned up a few times. V and J are TRBV13 and TRBJ2-7, with D tentatively TRBD1 (6 bases). Germline-derived CDR1 and CDR2 are PRHDT and FYEKMQ (reference sequence). The germline V and J ends were trimmed by 4 bases and 5 bases, with 15 bases remaining between them. CDR3 length: 14 residues. Written as DNA, the CDR3 is TGTGCCAGCAGCTCCGCCGACAGGTTCCACGAGCAGTACTTC. Protein sequence: CASSSADRFHEQYF.

This clone was counted between two and nine times. CDR3 DNA sequence: TGTGCCTGGAGTGAACCCCGGGCGGGGGGGGCAGATACGCAGTATTTT. It yields the protein CAWSEPRAGGADTQYF. This sequence joins TRBV30 and TRBJ2-3; TRBD2 matches at 9 bases. The V segment lost 1 base and the J segment 4 bases; nucleotides outside the gene matches: 9. This CDR3 contains 16 residues. Germline-derived CDR1 and CDR2 are GTSNPN and SVGIG (reference sequence).

The chain recombines TRBV5-8 with TRBJ1-1; D is possibly TRBD1 (5 bases). The V end lost 1 base, the J end lost 6 bases, and 13 bases lay between the germline ends. Germline V gives CDR1 SGHTS, CDR2 YDEGEE. The CDR3 length is 14 residues. CDR3 coding DNA: TGTGCCAGCAGCTTGTTAAGGGGTAGGGCTGAAGCTTTCTTT. Translated, it gives CASSLLRGRAEAFF.

This clone has more than one count but fewer than ten. The V call is TRBV5-1, the J call TRBJ1-5, with 7 bases aligning to TRBD1. The CDR3 is made up of 13 amino acids. The germline CDR1 and CDR2 sequences are SGHRS and YFSETQ. Germline trimming cut 4 bases from V and 5 bases from J; bases unmatched to any gene: 3. The CDR3 bases are TGCGCCAGCAGCCCCGGGACAGATCAGCCCCAGCATTTT. Its protein is CASSPGTDQPQHF.

The chain has TRBV2 and TRBJ1-1; D perhaps matches TRBD1 (6 bases). Trimming took off 6 bases at V and 5 bases at J, with 22 bases between the two ends. Germline V gives CDR1 SNHLY, CDR2 FYNNEI. The CDR3 covers 16 residues. Written as DNA, the CDR3 is TGTGCCAGCAGCCCCCCCGGGAACAGGGTTGTTACTGAAGCTTTCTTT. It codes for CASSPPGNRVVTEAFF.

The rearrangement joins TRBV10-2 to TRBJ2-3; no firm D call. Trimming pared 6 bases from V and 3 bases from J, leaving 7 bases between. The length of the CDR3 is 12 residues. Germline V gene sequence: CDR1 WSHSY, CDR2 SAAADI. CDR3 DNA sequence: TGCGCCAGCAGCCCCCGGACAGATACGCAGTATTTT. This gives the protein CASSPRTDTQYF.

V and J are TRBV4-3 and TRBJ1-1, with a tentative D call TRBD1 (5 bases). Germline values: CDR1 LGHNA, CDR2 YSLEER. With 0 bases removed from V and 5 bases from J, the gap between germline ends came to 13 bases. This CDR3 has 15 residues. Here the CDR3 DNA reads TGCGCCAGCAGCCAAGATCGGGGGGGAAGGACTGAAGCTTTCTTT. Translated, it gives CASSQDRGGRTEAFF.

As DNA, the CDR3 is TGTGCCTGGAGTGCCTCTTATGGCTACACCTTC. Amino acids: CAWSASYGYTF. The chain couples TRBV30 to TRBJ1-2; D not resolved. The CDR3 contains 11 residues. CDR1 and CDR2 (germline): GTSNPN, SVGIG (reference sequence). V gave up 1 base and J gave up 5 bases, with 5 bases separating them.

This clone has just one count. The J gene is TRBJ2-2, the V gene TRBV7-2; 9 bases match TRBD2. Germline lookup yields CDR1 SGHTA and CDR2 FQGNSA. The CDR3 is 15 residues long. V was pared by 1 base and J by 7 bases, with 4 bases of the junction left unmatched. CDR3 in amino acids: CASSLGAGGVGELFF. The CDR3 DNA reads as TGTGCCAGCAGCTTAGGAGCGGGAGGTGTCGGGGAGCTGTTTTTT.

The chain couples TRBV7-9 to TRBJ2-3; unclear D gene. Germline V gene lookup returns CDR1 SEHNR and CDR2 FQNEAQ (reference sequence). Trimming removed 5 bases at V and 2 bases at J, with 11 bases between. CDR3 length equals 14 residues. CDR3 bases: TGTGCCAGCAGCGCGTGGGCAGACACAGATACGCAGTATTTT. Translating it yields CASSAWADTDTQYF.

This chain joins TRBV19 and TRBJ1-3; 9 positions agree with TRBD1. V shed 7 bases, J shed 2 bases, and the junction held 6 bases outside the gene matches. The CDR3 sequence is 15 residues long. Germline CDR1 LNHDA, CDR2 SQIVND (reference sequence). CDR3 in amino acids: CASISDRGTGNTIYF. The CDR3 DNA follows: TGTGCCAGTATATCTGACAGGGGGACTGGAAACACCATATATTTT.

The V and J genes are TRBV20-1 and TRBJ1-1; 10 positions agree with TRBD1. Germline assignment: CDR1 DFQATT and CDR2 SNEGSKA (reference sequence). CDR3 length: 11 residues. The trim removed 5 bases at V and 8 bases at J, leaving 2 bases unmatched. The CDR3 region has the DNA TGCAGTGCTCGGGACAGGGGAGAAGCTTTCTTT. It yields the protein CSARDRGEAFF.

This clone has only one observation. The V and J genes are TRBV28 and TRBJ2-7; no reliable D call. CDR3 size: 13 residues. Per the germline V gene, CDR1 is MDHEN and CDR2 is SYDVKM. V lost 4 bases and J 2 bases, leaving 9 bases between the germline ends. The CDR3 DNA is TGTGCCAGCAGTTCAAGTGGCACCTACGAGCAGTACTTC. Amino acid sequence: CASSSSGTYEQYF.

In this sample, this clone turned up once. This rearrangement joins TRBV4-3 to TRBJ2-3; D unclear. Germline CDR1 is LGHNA and CDR2 is YSLEER. Trimming removed 1 base from V and 5 bases from J, with 7 bases in between. This CDR3 is 13 amino acids long. This CDR3 reads CASSQVVRDTQYF. The DNA of the CDR3 is TGCGCCAGCAGCCAAGTGGTCAGAGATACGCAGTATTTT.

The J gene is TRBJ2-3, the V gene TRBV10-3; 7 nucleotides align to TRBD1. The CDR3 spans 14 residues. Germline-derived CDR1 and CDR2 are ENHRY and SYGVKD. V gave up 6 bases and J gave up 4 bases; unmatched junction bases: 7. CDR3 loop: CAISLGTEADTQYF. In nucleotides, the CDR3 is TGTGCCATCAGCCTCGGGACAGAGGCAGATACGCAGTATTTT.

The gene calls are TRBV7-2 and TRBJ1-2; tentatively, D is TRBD1 (5 bases). CDR1 is SGHTA, CDR2 FQGNSA, per germline. The CDR3 runs to 13 residues. Deletions cut 3 bases from V and 8 bases from J, with 13 bases between. CDR3 sequence reads: CASSFRAGRGYTF. CDR3 DNA: TGTGCCAGCAGCTTTAGGGCAGGGCGAGGCTACACCTTC.

CDR3 coding DNA: TGTGCCAGCAGCGCTACAGCAACCTGGAACACTGAAGCTTTCTTT. Its protein product is CASSATATWNTEAFF. The chain carries TRBV9 and TRBJ1-1; D is ambiguous. The CDR3 is made up of 15 amino acids. Trimming removed 3 bases at V and 1 base at J, with 13 bases between. Germline CDR1 and CDR2: SGDLS and YYNGEE.

This clone was found once. The V and J genes are TRBV11-2 and TRBJ2-3, with TRBD2 matching 8 bases. CDR1 is SGHAT and CDR2 is FQNNGV in the germline V gene. The CDR3 covers 15 residues. Losses at the gene ends were 2 bases for V and 5 bases for J; bases not matched to a gene: 6. The CDR3 nucleotides read TGTGCCAGCAGCTTACCGGGGACTAGGGGAGATACGCAGTATTTT. Encoded protein: CASSLPGTRGDTQYF.

Note on this clone: The sample has other DNA sequences that encode this CDR3 too. This chain joins TRBV15 and TRBJ1-4, with a possible D match to TRBD1 (6 bases). Germline V gene sequence: CDR1 LNHNV, CDR2 YYDKDF (reference sequence). There are 15 residues in the CDR3. The V and J ends lost 2 bases and 9 bases respectively, with 16 bases between them. The CDR3 reads CATSRQSRGAKKLFF. In DNA form, the CDR3 reads TGTGCCACCAGCAGACAATCTCGGGGGGCTAAAAAACTGTTTTTT.

The V gene is TRBV7-2, the J gene TRBJ2-1; the match to TRBD2 covers 14 bases. Trimming removed 4 bases from V and 6 bases from J; junction bases left unmatched: 2. CDR1 SGHTA and CDR2 FQGNSA come from the germline V gene. The CDR3 totals 15 residues. CDR3 in amino acids: CASSSGLAGANEQFF. The CDR3, as DNA: TGTGCCAGCAGCTCGGGACTAGCGGGAGCCAATGAGCAGTTCTTC.